These T cell receptor beta chains were read from a single sample in a study of blood T cell repertoires in COVID-19. The assay was immunoSEQ multiplex PCR, and TCRdb's table has in-frame clones only and misses some. The sample records about 75,000 clones, approximately 85% being singletons. The sequenced material came from peripheral blood. Receptors were obtained from a woman older than 75 with active or convalescent COVID-19. Both conserved end residues are part of each CDR3. D genes are given only for firm matches. Only some rows state a clone size, as once, few, many or a class for expanded clones.

D	J	V	size	DNA	CDR3
TRBD1	TRBJ1-6	TRBV7-2	NA	TGTGCCAGCAGCCCGACAGGGAGAATGTCACCCCTCCACTTT	CASSPTGRMSPLHF
TRBD1	TRBJ1-5	TRBV28	NA	TGTGCCAGCAGCCCAAGGGGGACAGCCAATCAGCCCCAGCATTTT	CASSPRGTANQPQHF
TRBD2	TRBJ2-3	TRBV7-3	NA	TGTGCCAGCAGCTTAATTACTAGCGGGAGTTATGGCACAGATACGCAGTATTTT	CASSLITSGSYGTDTQYF
NA	TRBJ1-5	TRBV2	NA	TGTGCCAGCACGAAGGACGGGGGCAATCAGCCCCAGCATTTT	CASTKDGGNQPQHF
NA	TRBJ2-7	TRBV3-1/TRBV3-2	NA	TGTGCCAGCAGCCAAGATAGAACAGGGTTTGGGTCCTACGAGCAGTACTTC	CASSQDRTGFGSYEQYF
NA	TRBJ2-1	TRBV27	NA	TGTGCCAGCAGTTTATTCGGCGGGAACTCCTACAATGAGCAGTTCTTC	CASSLFGGNSYNEQFF
TRBD2	TRBJ2-1	TRBV7-3	NA	TGTGCCAGCAGCTTAAAAGTTCGGCGCGGGAGGGCTTCATACAATGAGCAGTTCTTC	CASSLKVRRGRASYNEQFF
TRBD1	TRBJ1-2	TRBV7-9	NA	TGTGCCAGCAGCGAAGGACAGGTTAACTATGGCTACACCTTC	CASSEGQVNYGYTF
NA	TRBJ2-7	TRBV14	many	TGTGCCAGCGCTCGGGACTTGAGCTCCTACGAGCAGTACTTC	CASARDLSSYEQYF
TRBD2	TRBJ2-7	TRBV6-6	NA	TGTGCCAGCAACCCGGCTAGCGGGATCTACGAGCAGTACTTC	CASNPASGIYEQYF
NA	TRBJ2-2	TRBV24-1	NA	TGTGCCACCAGTAGGACAGTCAACACCGGGGAGCTGTTTTTT	CATSRTVNTGELFF
NA	TRBJ2-1	TRBV3-1/TRBV3-2	NA	TGTGCCAGCAGCCTAAGGGGGGGGGCACGGGTTACTGAGCAGTTCTTC	CASSLRGGARVTEQFF
TRBD1	TRBJ1-1	TRBV3-1/TRBV3-2	NA	TGTGCCAGCAGCTCCCGGGACAGGAGGTACACTGAAGCTTTCTTT	CASSSRDRRYTEAFF